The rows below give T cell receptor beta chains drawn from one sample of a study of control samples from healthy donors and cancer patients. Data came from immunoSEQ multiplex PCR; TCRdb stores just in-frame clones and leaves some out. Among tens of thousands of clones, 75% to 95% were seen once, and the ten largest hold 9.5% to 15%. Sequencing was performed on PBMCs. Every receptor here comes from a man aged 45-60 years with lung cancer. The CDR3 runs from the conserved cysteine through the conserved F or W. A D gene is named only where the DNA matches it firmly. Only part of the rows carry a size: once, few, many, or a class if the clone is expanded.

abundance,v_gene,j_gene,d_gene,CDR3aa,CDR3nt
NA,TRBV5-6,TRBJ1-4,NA,CASSLAYAGVSEKLFF,TGTGCCAGCAGCTTGGCCTACGCAGGGGTTTCTGAAAAACTGTTTTTT
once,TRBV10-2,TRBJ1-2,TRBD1,CASRGTGDYGYTF,TGCGCCAGCAGGGGGACAGGAGACTATGGCTACACCTTC
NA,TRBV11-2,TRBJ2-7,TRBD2,CASSLVYSVAGGLRDEQYF,TGTGCCAGCAGCTTAGTGTACTCGGTAGCGGGGGGGCTCAGAGACGAGCAGTACTTC
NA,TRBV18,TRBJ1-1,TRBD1,CASSRRDSNTEAFF,TGTGCCAGCTCACGCCGGGACAGTAATACTGAAGCTTTCTTT
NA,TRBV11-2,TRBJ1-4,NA,CASSAVSKLFF,TGTGCCAGCAGCGCGGTCTCCAAACTGTTTTTT
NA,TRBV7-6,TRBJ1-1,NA,CASSRTGIAEAFF,TGTGCCAGCAGCCGTACAGGGATCGCTGAAGCTTTCTTT
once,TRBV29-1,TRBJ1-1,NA,CSVERRRGLDTEAFF,TGCAGCGTTGAAAGGCGCCGGGGCTTAGACACTGAAGCTTTCTTT
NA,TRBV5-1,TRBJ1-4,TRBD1,CASSSWQGVATNEKLFF,TGCGCCAGCAGCTCTTGGCAGGGGGTTGCAACTAATGAAAAACTGTTTTTT
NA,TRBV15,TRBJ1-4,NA,CATSSRAAANEKLFF,TGTGCCACCAGCAGCAGGGCGGCGGCTAATGAAAAACTGTTTTTT
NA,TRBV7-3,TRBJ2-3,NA,CASSSDIGVYF,TGTGCCAGCAGTTCCGATATTGGGGTTTATTTT
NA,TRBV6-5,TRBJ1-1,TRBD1,CASTPEPGRQGEAFF,TGTGCCAGCACCCCCGAACCGGGCAGACAGGGTGAAGCTTTCTTT
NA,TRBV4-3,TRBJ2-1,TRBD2,CASSQGDWGGEQFF,TGCGCCAGCAGCCAAGGGGATTGGGGGGGTGAGCAGTTCTTC
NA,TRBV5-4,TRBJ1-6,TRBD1,CASKGTENNSPLHF,TGTGCCAGCAAAGGGACAGAGAATAATTCACCCCTCCACTTT
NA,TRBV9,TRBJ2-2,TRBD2,CASSRAGGANTGELFF,TGTGCCAGCAGCCGAGCCGGGGGGGCAAACACCGGGGAGCTGTTTTTT
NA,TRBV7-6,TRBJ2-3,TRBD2,CASSLVAGVSSDTQYF,TGTGCCAGCAGCTTAGTTGCGGGGGTCAGCTCAGATACGCAGTATTTT
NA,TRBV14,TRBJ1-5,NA,CASSQDWAGPQHF,TGTGCCAGCAGCCAAGATTGGGCAGGTCCCCAGCATTTT
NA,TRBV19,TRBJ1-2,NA,CASSPNWDLANYGYTF,TGTGCCAGTAGTCCTAATTGGGATTTAGCTAACTATGGCTACACCTTC
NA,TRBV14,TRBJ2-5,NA,CASSLLGQNQETQYF,TGTGCCAGCAGCCTCTTGGGGCAGAACCAAGAGACCCAGTACTTC
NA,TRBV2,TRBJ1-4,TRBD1,CASRTGTAATNEKLFF,TGTGCCAGCAGGACAGGGACGGCGGCAACTAATGAAAAACTGTTTTTT
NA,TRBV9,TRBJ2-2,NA,CASSVAATGIHGELFF,TGTGCCAGCAGCGTAGCGGCCACAGGGATTCACGGGGAGCTGTTTTTT
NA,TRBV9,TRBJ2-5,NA,CASSVARGEETQYF,TGTGCCAGCAGCGTAGCCAGGGGGGAAGAGACCCAGTACTTC
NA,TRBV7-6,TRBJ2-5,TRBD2,CASSLGERGVETQYF,TGTGCCAGCAGCTTAGGCGAGCGGGGGGTAGAGACCCAGTACTTC
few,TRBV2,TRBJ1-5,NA,CASSRGTINQPQHF,TGTGCCAGTTCGAGGGGGACCATCAATCAGCCCCAGCATTTT
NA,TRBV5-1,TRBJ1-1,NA,CASSVQGSVTEAFF,TGCGCCAGCAGCGTACAGGGTTCAGTAACTGAAGCTTTCTTT
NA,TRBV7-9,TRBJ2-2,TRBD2,CASNTILTGGGTGELFF,TGTGCCAGCAACACTATTCTCACCGGGGGGGGAACCGGGGAGCTGTTTTTT
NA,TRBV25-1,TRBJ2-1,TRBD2,CASSATSGGPSSYNEQFF,TGTGCCAGCAGTGCGACTAGCGGGGGGCCGAGCTCCTACAATGAGCAGTTCTTC